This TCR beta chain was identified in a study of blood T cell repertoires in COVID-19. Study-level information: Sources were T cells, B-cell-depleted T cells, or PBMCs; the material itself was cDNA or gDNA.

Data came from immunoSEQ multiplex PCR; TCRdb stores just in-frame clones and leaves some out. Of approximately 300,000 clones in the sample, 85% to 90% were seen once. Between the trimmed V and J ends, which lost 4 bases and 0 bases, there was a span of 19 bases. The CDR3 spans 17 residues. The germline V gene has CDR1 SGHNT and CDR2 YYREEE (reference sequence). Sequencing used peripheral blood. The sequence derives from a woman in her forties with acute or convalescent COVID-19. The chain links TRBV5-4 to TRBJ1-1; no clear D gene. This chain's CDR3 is CASSLRSGNLLNTEAFF. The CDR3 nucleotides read TGTGCCAGCAGCCTGCGGAGCGGGAACCTCTTGAACACTGAAGCTTTCTTT.